The source of this T cell receptor (beta chain) is a study of blood T cell repertoires in COVID-19. This CDR3 spans 13 amino acids. With 4 bases removed from V and 0 bases from J, the gap between germline ends came to 8 bases. Germline CDR1 is SGHRS and CDR2 is YFSETQ. Study processing details: Quantification of nucleated cells was approximated via reference gene primer amplification. Sequencing was performed with immunoSEQ multiplex PCR; in TCRdb, only in-frame clones are kept and a portion is missing. That table supplies the V and J calls and clone size; D and trimming were determined from the DNA. The sample comprises approximately 210,000 clones, 83% of which are singletons, and roughly 2.7% rests with the top ten. Notes on this clone: The identical CDR3 is also encoded by other nucleotide sequences in the sample.

The chain is built from TRBV5-1 and TRBJ2-7; possible D gene TRBD1, 5 bases. Sequencing was done on a sample of peripheral blood. This clonotype was obtained from a woman between 40 and 50 years old with active or convalescent COVID-19. The CDR3 region is CASSAGLSYEQYF. CDR3 coding DNA: TGCGCCAGCAGCGCAGGGCTCTCCTACGAGCAGTACTTC.